The T cell receptor (beta chain) under discussion was sequenced for a study of blood T cell repertoires in COVID-19. Study-wide background: The United States, Italy and Spain provided the acute and convalescent COVID-19 samples. In each case, the material was cDNA or gDNA derived from T cells, B-cell-depleted T cells, or PBMCs.

Original processing methods: Amplification with reference gene primers provided the estimates of nucleated cell counts. Produced via immunoSEQ multiplex PCR; TCRdb's table is partial and in-frame only. Clone size and the V and J calls come from that table; the DNA yielded D and trimming. The repertoire holds 45,000 to 65,000 clones, with around 91% as singletons. V gave up 2 bases and J gave up 4 bases; unmatched junction bases: 16. CDR1 and CDR2 from the germline V gene are MDHEN and SYDVKM. The CDR3 is made up of 18 amino acids. The sequenced material came from peripheral blood. The sequence came from a human donor in a cohort sampled during active COVID-19. The chain joins TRBV28 to TRBJ2-7, with TRBD1 matching 8 bases. The CDR3 DNA is TGTGCCAGCAGTTTAGAATCACAGGGGGAAGAGGGTGGATACGAGCAGTACTTC. Protein: CASSLESQGEEGGYEQYF.